These 10 T cell receptor beta chains share one sample of origin, sequenced in a study of T-cell reconstitution after alpha-beta-depleted transplantation in children. Preparing the TCRbeta library involved the use of unique molecular identifiers. TCRdb re-analysed the PCR reads in MiXCR, keeping a single row per CDR3 protein. This table has 500,000 to 750,000 distinct CDR3 sequences, roughly 27% appearing once. Sequenced material: PBMCs, taken before TCRalphabeta/CD19-depleted stem cell transplant. The source of these receptors is a boy in the first two years of life with Wiskott-Aldrich syndrome, due to receive a stem cell transplant.

This rearrangement joins TRBV24-1 to TRBJ2-3, with TRBD1 matching 11 bases. J lost 4 bases, V lost 4 bases, and 6 bases had no gene match. Germline V lookup: CDR1 KGHDR, CDR2 SFDVKD. The CDR3 is 16 residues long. The CDR3: CATSDPGQGASDTQYF. The CDR3 DNA reads TGTGCCACCAGTGACCCTGGACAGGGGGCTTCAGATACGCAGTATTTT.

The rearrangement links TRBV5-1 to TRBJ2-2; the D is unclear. The CDR3 is 13 residues long. The V gene lost 1 base and the J gene lost 6 bases, with 7 bases spanning the gap. Germline CDR1 is SGHRS and CDR2 is YFSETQ. The CDR3 DNA is TGCGCCAGCAGCTTGACTGACGCCGGGGAGCTGTTTTTT. The encoded protein is CASSLTDAGELFF.

The rearrangement uses TRBV18 and TRBJ1-2; 8 positions agree with TRBD1. Germline-derived CDR1 and CDR2 are KGHSH and LQKENI. Unmatched junction bases numbered 6, after V lost 6 bases and J lost 3 bases. This CDR3 region has 14 residues. The CDR3 nucleotides read TGTGCCAGCTCCCATGACAGGGGAGACTATGGCTACACCTTC. Amino acid sequence: CASSHDRGDYGYTF.

The rearrangement uses TRBV28 and TRBJ2-1; TRBD2 matches 7 bases. V shed 1 base, J shed 3 bases, and the junction held 3 bases outside the gene matches. This CDR3 comprises 15 residues. CDR1 and CDR2 from the germline V gene are MDHEN and SYDVKM. In nucleotides, the CDR3 is TGTGCCAGCAGTTTATACGGGAGGCTCTACAATGAGCAGTTCTTC. It specifies CASSLYGRLYNEQFF.

This clonotype was detected a few times. This rearrangement joins TRBV5-5 to TRBJ1-4; the D gene is possibly TRBD1 (5 bases). The germline V gene has CDR1 SGHKS and CDR2 YYEKEE (reference sequence). CDR3 size: 15 residues. V was clipped by 0 bases and J by 7 bases, with 13 bases between them. The CDR3 coding sequence is TGTGCCAGCAGCTTGGAAGGGGCGTGGGGTGAAAAACTGTTTTTT. As protein: CASSLEGAWGEKLFF.

This clonotype was seen only a few times. Germline is not matched at one junction end, which may reflect a read error. The CDR3 protein is CASSLRDRGTGELFF. CDR3 DNA: TGTGCCAGCAGTTTAAGGGACAGGGGAACCGGGGAGCTGTTTTTT. The genes are TRBV5-1 and TRBJ2-2; 10 positions agree with TRBD1. Germline V gene lookup returns CDR1 SGHRS and CDR2 YFSETQ. CDR3 size: 15 residues.

The V gene is TRBV20-1, the J gene TRBJ2-1; the match to TRBD2 covers 7 bases. The CDR3 has 15 residues. With 0 bases clipped from V and 10 bases from J, the junction kept 12 bases outside the gene matches. The germline V gene has CDR1 DFQATT and CDR2 SNEGSKA (reference sequence). The chain's CDR3 is CSARDPAGVSGEQFF. In nucleotides, the CDR3 is TGCAGTGCTAGAGATCCGGCGGGAGTGAGTGGGGAGCAGTTCTTC.

This clonotype was seen a few times. The V and J genes are TRBV5-1 and TRBJ2-1; D unclear. The CDR3 extends over 17 amino acids. The V and J ends lost 0 bases and 1 base respectively, with 14 bases between them. Germline CDR1 is SGHRS and CDR2 is YFSETQ. In DNA, the CDR3 is TGCGCCAGCAGCTTGGGGCGAACGGCCGATTCCTACAATGAGCAGTTCTTC. This gives the protein CASSLGRTADSYNEQFF.

This clonotype was detected only a few times. This chain uses TRBV29-1 with TRBJ2-3; a possible D gene is TRBD1 (6 bases). This CDR3 region has 13 residues. CDR1 is SQVTM, CDR2 ANQGSEA, per germline. V dropped 6 bases and J dropped 3 bases, with 13 bases sitting between them. CDR3 in amino acids: CSVGTLWTDTQYF. The CDR3 coding sequence is TGCAGCGTAGGGACATTATGGACAGATACGCAGTATTTT.

The sample holds many counts of this clonotype. The CDR3 DNA reads TGTGCCAGCTCGACAGGGGGCTATGGCTACACCTTC. Amino acids: CASSTGGYGYTF. This sequence joins TRBV28 and TRBJ1-2; TRBD1 agrees at 9 bases. J gave up 4 bases and V 8 bases, and 2 bases lay outside the gene matches. From germline, CDR1 is MDHEN and CDR2 SYDVKM. The CDR3 spans 12 residues.